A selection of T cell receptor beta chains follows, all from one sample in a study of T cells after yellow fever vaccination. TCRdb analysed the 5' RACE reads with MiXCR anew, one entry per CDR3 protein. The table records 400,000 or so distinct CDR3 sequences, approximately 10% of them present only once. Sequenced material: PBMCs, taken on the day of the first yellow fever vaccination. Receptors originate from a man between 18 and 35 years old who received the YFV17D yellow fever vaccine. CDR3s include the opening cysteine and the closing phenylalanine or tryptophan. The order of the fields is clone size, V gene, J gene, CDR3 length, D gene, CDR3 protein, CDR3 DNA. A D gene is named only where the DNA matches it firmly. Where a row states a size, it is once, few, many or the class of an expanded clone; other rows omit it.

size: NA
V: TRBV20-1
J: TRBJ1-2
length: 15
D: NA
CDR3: CSARDVRTGNYGYTF
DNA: TGCAGTGCTAGAGATGTTAGAACAGGGAACTATGGCTACACCTTC

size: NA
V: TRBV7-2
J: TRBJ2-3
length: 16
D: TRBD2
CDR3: CASSLVAAGGSDTQYF
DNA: TGTGCCAGCAGCTTAGTGGCGGCGGGGGGTTCCGATACGCAGTATTTT

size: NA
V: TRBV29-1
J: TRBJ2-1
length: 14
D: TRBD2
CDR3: CSVSGLDTYNEQFF
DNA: TGCAGCGTTTCGGGACTAGACACCTACAATGAGCAGTTCTTC

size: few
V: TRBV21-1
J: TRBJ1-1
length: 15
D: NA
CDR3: CASSKPRTVNTEAFF
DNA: TGTGCCAGCAGCAAACCCAGGACGGTTAACACTGAAGCTTTCTTT

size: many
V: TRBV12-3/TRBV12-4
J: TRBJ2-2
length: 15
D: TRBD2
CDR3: CASSPGGANTGELFF
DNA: TGTGCCAGCAGTCCCGGGGGGGCAAACACCGGGGAGCTGTTTTTT

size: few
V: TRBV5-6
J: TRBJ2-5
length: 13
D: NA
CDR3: CASSAGHVETQYF
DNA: TGTGCCAGCAGCGCGGGACACGTAGAGACCCAGTACTTC

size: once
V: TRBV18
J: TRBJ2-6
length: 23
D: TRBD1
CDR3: CASSPQPVGQGYFGVSGANVLTF
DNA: TGTGCCAGCTCACCACAACCAGTCGGACAGGGATACTTCGGTGTATCTGGGGCCAACGTCCTGACTTTC

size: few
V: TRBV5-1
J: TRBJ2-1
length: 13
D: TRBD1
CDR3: CASSKGTVYEQFF
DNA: TGCGCCAGCAGCAAGGGGACAGTCTATGAGCAGTTCTTC

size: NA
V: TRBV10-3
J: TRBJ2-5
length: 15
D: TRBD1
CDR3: CAISEGTAGLQTQYF
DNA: TGTGCCATCAGTGAGGGGACAGCTGGGTTGCAGACCCAGTACTTC

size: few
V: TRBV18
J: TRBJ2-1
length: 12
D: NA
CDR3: CASSTDSRDEFF
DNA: TGTGCCAGCTCAACCGACTCCAGGGACGAGTTCTTC

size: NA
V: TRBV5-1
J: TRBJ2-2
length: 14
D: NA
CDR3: CASSFNGAGGELFF
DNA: TGCGCCAGCAGCTTCAATGGGGCTGGCGGGGAGCTGTTTTTT

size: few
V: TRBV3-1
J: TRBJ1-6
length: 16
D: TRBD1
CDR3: CASSELGGQGFSPLHF
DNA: TGTGCCAGCAGCGAGCTGGGCGGACAGGGTTTTTCACCCCTCCACTTT

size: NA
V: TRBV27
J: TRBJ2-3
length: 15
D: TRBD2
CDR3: CASTALAASTDTQYF
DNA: TGTGCCAGCACCGCCCTAGCGGCTAGCACAGATACGCAGTATTTT

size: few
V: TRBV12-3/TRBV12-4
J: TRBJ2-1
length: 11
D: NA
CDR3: CASSKGFEQFF
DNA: TGTGCCAGCAGCAAGGGATTTGAGCAGTTCTTC

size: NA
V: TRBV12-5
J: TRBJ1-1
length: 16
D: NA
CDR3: CASGLVLGAVDTEAFF
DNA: TGTGCTAGTGGTTTGGTTTTGGGGGCGGTTGACACTGAAGCTTTCTTT

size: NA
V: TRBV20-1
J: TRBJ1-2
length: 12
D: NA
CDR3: CSARVEGYGYTF
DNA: TGCAGTGCTAGAGTGGAGGGGTATGGCTACACCTTC

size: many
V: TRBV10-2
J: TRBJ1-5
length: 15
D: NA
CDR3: CASSESNAGTQPQHF
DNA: TGCGCCAGCAGTGAGTCGAACGCAGGGACACAGCCCCAGCATTTT

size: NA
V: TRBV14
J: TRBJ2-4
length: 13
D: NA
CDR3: CASSQDRAGRQYF
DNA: TGTGCCAGCAGCCAAGATCGGGCAGGCCGTCAGTACTTC

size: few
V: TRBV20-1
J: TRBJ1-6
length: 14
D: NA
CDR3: CSATLPGFNSPLHF
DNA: TGCAGTGCAACCTTACCGGGTTTCAATTCACCCCTCCACTTT

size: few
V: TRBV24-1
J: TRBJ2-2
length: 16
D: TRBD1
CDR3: CATSDPGQGSTGELFF
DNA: TGTGCCACCAGTGATCCGGGACAGGGAAGCACCGGGGAGCTGTTTTTT

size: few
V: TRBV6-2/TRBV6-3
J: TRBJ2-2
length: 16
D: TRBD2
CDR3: CASSYIASGGTGELFF
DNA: TGTGCCAGCAGTTACATAGCTAGCGGGGGGACCGGGGAGCTGTTTTTT

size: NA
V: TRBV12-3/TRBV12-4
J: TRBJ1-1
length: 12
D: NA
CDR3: CASSLSGAEAFF
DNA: TGTGCCAGCAGTCTCTCGGGGGCTGAAGCTTTCTTT

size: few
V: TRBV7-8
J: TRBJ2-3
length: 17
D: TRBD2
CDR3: CASSLAGSGGRTDTQYF
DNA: TGTGCCAGCAGCTTAGCGGGTAGCGGGGGGAGGACAGATACGCAGTATTTT

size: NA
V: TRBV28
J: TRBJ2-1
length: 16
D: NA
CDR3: CARGPRGHCSYNEQFF
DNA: TGTGCCAGGGGCCCTAGGGGCCACTGCTCCTACAATGAGCAGTTCTTC

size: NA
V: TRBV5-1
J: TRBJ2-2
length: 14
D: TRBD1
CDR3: CASSWGTGPGELFF
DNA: TGCGCCAGCAGCTGGGGGACAGGGCCCGGGGAGCTGTTTTTT

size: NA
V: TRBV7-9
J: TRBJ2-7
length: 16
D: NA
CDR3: CASSLGGRGPDHEQYF
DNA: TGTGCCAGCAGCTTGGGGGGCAGAGGCCCGGACCACGAGCAGTACTTC

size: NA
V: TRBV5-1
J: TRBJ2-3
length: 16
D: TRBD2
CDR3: CASNQLAGGVTDTQYF
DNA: TGCGCCAGCAACCAACTAGCGGGGGGCGTCACAGATACGCAGTATTTT